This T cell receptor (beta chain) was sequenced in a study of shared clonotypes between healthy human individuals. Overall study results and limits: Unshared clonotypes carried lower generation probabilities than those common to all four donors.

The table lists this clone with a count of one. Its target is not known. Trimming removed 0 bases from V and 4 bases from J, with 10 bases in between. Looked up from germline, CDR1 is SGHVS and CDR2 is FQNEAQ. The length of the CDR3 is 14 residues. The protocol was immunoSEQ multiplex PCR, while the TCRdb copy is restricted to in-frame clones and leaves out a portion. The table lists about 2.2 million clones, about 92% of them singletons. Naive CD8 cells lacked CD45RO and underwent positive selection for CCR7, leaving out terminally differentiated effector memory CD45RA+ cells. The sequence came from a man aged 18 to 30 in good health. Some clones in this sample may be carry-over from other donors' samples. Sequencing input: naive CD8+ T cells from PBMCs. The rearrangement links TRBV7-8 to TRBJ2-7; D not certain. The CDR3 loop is CASSLAGGWYEQYF. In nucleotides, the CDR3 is TGTGCCAGCAGCTTAGCGGGTGGTTGGTACGAGCAGTACTTC.